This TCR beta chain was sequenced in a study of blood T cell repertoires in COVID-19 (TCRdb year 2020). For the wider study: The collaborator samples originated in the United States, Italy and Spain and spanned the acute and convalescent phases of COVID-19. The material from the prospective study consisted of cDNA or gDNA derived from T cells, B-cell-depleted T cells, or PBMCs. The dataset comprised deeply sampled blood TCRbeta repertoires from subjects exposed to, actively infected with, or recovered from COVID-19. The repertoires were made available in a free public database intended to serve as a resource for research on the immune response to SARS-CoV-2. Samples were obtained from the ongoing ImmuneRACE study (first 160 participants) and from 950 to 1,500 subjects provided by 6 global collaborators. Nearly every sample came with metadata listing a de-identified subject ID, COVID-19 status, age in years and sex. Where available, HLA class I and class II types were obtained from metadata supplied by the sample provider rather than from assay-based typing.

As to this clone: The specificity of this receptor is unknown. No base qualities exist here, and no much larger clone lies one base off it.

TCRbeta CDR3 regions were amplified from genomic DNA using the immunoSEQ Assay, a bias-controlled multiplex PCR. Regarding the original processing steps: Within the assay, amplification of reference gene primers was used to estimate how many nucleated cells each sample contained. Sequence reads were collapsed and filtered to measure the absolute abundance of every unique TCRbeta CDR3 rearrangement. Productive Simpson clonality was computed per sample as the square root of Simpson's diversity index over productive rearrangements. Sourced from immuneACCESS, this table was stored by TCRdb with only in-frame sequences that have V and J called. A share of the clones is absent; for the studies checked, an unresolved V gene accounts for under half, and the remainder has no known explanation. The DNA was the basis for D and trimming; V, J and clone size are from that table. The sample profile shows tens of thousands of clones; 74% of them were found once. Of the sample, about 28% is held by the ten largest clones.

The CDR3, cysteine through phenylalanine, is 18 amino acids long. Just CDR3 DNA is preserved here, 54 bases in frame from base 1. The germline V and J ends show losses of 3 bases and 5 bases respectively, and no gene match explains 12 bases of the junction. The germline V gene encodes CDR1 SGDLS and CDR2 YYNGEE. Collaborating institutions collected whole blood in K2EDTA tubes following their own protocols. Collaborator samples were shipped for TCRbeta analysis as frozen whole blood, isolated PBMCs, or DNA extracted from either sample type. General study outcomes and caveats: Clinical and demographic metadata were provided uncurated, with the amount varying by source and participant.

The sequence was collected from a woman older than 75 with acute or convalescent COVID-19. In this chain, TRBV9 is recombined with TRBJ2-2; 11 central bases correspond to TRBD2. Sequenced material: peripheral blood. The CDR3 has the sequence CASSAQGSGRAVTGELFF. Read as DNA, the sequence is TGTGCCAGCAGCGCCCAGGGTAGCGGGAGGGCAGTTACCGGGGAGCTGTTTTTT.